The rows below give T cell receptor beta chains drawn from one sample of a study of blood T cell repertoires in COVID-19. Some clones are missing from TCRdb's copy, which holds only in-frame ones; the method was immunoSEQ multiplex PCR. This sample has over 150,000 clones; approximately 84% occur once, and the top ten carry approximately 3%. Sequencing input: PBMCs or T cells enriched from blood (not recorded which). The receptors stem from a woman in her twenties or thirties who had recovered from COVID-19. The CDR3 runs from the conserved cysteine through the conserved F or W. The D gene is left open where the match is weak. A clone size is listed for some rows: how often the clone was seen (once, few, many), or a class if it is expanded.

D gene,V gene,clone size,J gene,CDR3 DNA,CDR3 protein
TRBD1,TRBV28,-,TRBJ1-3,TGTGCCAGCACCCCAGGGGGGCCTGGAAACACCATATATTTT,CASTPGGPGNTIYF
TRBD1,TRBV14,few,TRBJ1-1,TGTGCCACCTATCGACAGGGGGAAAGTGACACTGAAGCTTTCTTT,CATYRQGESDTEAFF
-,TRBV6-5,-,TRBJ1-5,TGTGCCAGCAGACGGGACACAGGATTCAATCAGCCCCAGCATTTT,CASRRDTGFNQPQHF
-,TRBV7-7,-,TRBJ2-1,TGTGCTAGCAGCTCGGGTGGGTCGGCCTACAATGAGCAGTTCTTC,CASSSGGSAYNEQFF
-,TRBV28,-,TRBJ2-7,TGTGCCAGCAGTTTTCACAGCTCCTACGAGCAGTACTTC,CASSFHSSYEQYF
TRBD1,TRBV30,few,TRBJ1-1,TGTGCCTGGAGTCTCTGGGGGACAGGAGCTTTCTTT,CAWSLWGTGAFF
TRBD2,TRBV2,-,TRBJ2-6,TGTGCCAGCACTGGGGGGGGCGGGGGGGCCTCTGGGGCCAACGTCCTGACTTTC,CASTGGGGGASGANVLTF
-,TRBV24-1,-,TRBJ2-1,TGTGCCACCAGTGACCCAGGGTCCTCCTACAATGAGCAGTTCTTC,CATSDPGSSYNEQFF
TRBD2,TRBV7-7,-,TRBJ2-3,TGTGCTAGCAGCCCCAGCGGGAGCCTCACAGATACGCAGTATTTT,CASSPSGSLTDTQYF
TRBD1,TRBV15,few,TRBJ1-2,TGTGCCACCAGCAGAGGAACAGGGGGTAGCGATGGCTACACCTTC,CATSRGTGGSDGYTF
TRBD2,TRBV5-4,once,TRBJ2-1,TGTGCCAGCAGCCCCGAGACTAGCCCATCCAATGAGCAGTTCTTC,CASSPETSPSNEQFF
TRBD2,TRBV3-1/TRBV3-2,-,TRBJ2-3,TGTGCCAGCAGCCGCGGGACTAGGGGCACAGATACGCAGTATTTT,CASSRGTRGTDTQYF
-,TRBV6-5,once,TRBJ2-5,TGTGCCAGCAACTCGCGGGAGACCCAGTACTTC,CASNSRETQYF
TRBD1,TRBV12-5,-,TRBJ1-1,TGTGCTAGTGGTCCGGGACAGGGGGATCTTTATGAAGCTTTCTTT,CASGPGQGDLYEAFF
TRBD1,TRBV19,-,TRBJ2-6,TGTGCCAGTAGTACCCGGGACAGGGGGAGCTCTGGGGCCAACGTCCTGACTTTC,CASSTRDRGSSGANVLTF